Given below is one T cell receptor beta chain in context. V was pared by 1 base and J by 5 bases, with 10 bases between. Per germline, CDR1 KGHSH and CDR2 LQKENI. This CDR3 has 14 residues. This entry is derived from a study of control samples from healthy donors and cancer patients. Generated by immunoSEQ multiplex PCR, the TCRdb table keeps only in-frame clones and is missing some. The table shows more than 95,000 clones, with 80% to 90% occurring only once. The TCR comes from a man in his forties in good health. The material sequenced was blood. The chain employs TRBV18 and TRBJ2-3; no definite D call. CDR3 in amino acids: CASSPQGSGDTQYF. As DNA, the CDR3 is TGTGCCAGCTCACCACAGGGCTCTGGAGATACGCAGTATTTT.